What follows are 17 T cell receptor beta chains derived from one specimen sequenced in a study of blood T cell repertoires in COVID-19. This table comes from immunoSEQ multiplex PCR, and its TCRdb copy is limited to in-frame clones, with some not included. The sample shows fewer than 250,000 clones, under 90% of them seen only once. The sequencing sample was made of peripheral blood. The receptors come from a human donor in a cohort sampled during active COVID-19.

The CDR3 nucleotides read TGTGCCAGCAGCCGAGGGCACTCCTACGAGCAGTACTTC. Translation: CASSRGHSYEQYF. The gene calls are TRBV7-8 and TRBJ2-7; the D gene is possibly TRBD2 (5 bases). This CDR3 is 13 amino acids long. V was shortened by 5 bases and J by 0 bases, with 8 bases between the two germline ends. CDR1 and CDR2 from the germline V gene are SGHVS and FQNEAQ.

This chain connects TRBV15 to TRBJ1-1; D gene ambiguous. The CDR3 extends over 13 amino acids. The ends were cut back, 8 bases at V and 1 base at J, with 11 bases in the middle. From germline, CDR1 is LNHNV and CDR2 YYDKDF (reference sequence). CDR3 coding DNA: TGTGCCACCGCCCCCAAGCGGAACACTGAAGCTTTCTTT. Residues: CATAPKRNTEAFF.

V gene TRBV7-8 combines with J gene TRBJ1-5; D possibly corresponds to TRBD1 (5 bases). Trimming left V 11 bases short and J 4 bases short, with 9 bases between. Germline V gene sequence: CDR1 SGHVS, CDR2 FQNEAQ. The CDR3 is 11 amino acids. The CDR3 DNA follows: TGTGCCTGCGGGGGGAATCAGCCCCAGCATTTT. The encoded protein is CACGGNQPQHF.

The rearrangement joins TRBV18 to TRBJ1-5; no clear D gene. Germline CDR1 KGHSH, CDR2 LQKENI. Trimming pared 3 bases from V and 7 bases from J, leaving 19 bases between. This CDR3 spans 16 amino acids. CDR3 loop: CASSPEVVPAGQPQHF. The CDR3 DNA sequence: TGTGCCAGCTCACCTGAAGTGGTGCCGGCAGGACAGCCCCAGCATTTT.

This clone was counted only a few times. The gene calls are TRBV2 and TRBJ1-1, with TRBD1 identical over 9 bases. Germline V lookup: CDR1 SNHLY, CDR2 FYNNEI. V lost 5 bases to trimming and J lost 0 bases; unmatched junction nucleotides: 1. The CDR3 spans 14 residues. CDR3 sequence: CASSRQGVNTEAFF. DNA for the CDR3: TGTGCCAGCAGTCGACAGGGGGTGAACACTGAAGCTTTCTTT.

The V and J genes are TRBV6-6 and TRBJ2-2, with D perhaps matching TRBD2 (6 bases). Trimming took off 0 bases at V and 8 bases at J, with 7 bases between the two ends. CDR3 length equals 13 residues. Per the germline V gene, CDR1 is MNHNY and CDR2 is SVGAGI (reference sequence). This CDR3 reads CASSYSEGGELFF. CDR3 bases: TGTGCCAGCAGTTACTCGGAGGGTGGGGAGCTGTTTTTT.

The gene calls are TRBV7-9 and TRBJ1-5; D not resolved. The CDR3 has 17 amino acids. V was shortened by 4 bases and J by 4 bases, with 20 bases between the two germline ends. Germline CDR1 and CDR2: SEHNR and FQNEAQ (reference sequence). The CDR3 region has the DNA TGTGCCAGCAGCTCGCTGGGCCTTAGCGGGATAAATCAGCCCCAGCATTTT. Translation: CASSSLGLSGINQPQHF.

In this sample, this clone turned up once. The chain uses TRBV9 and TRBJ2-7; 10 nucleotides agree with TRBD2. CDR1 is SGDLS, CDR2 YYNGEE, per germline. The CDR3 length is 15 residues. J lost 9 bases, V lost 4 bases, and 13 bases had no gene match. The CDR3 is CASSPNPGTSAPQYF. The CDR3 region has the DNA TGTGCCAGCAGCCCCAACCCCGGGACTAGCGCTCCGCAGTACTTC.

The V gene is TRBV5-1, the J gene TRBJ2-7; 8 bases fit TRBD1. The germline gives CDR1 SGHRS, CDR2 YFSETQ. The CDR3 is 14 amino acids. V dropped 4 bases and J dropped 6; count of bases not matched to a gene: 9. The CDR3 nucleotides are TGCGCCAGCAGCCAATTCCAGGGGGCGCGCGAGCAGTACTTC. Translating gives CASSQFQGAREQYF.

This chain uses TRBV28 with TRBJ2-3; 9 bases line up with TRBD1. After removal of 7 bases from V and 4 bases from J, the junction contained 9 bases not matched to a gene. Germline V CDR1 and CDR2: MDHEN, SYDVKM. The CDR3 loop spans 15 amino acids. CDR3 protein: CASIPGTGRPDTQYF. In DNA form, the CDR3 reads TGTGCCAGCATTCCCGGGACAGGGAGGCCAGATACGCAGTATTTT.

This chain links TRBV2 with TRBJ2-7; no definite D call. CDR1 is SNHLY, CDR2 FYNNEI, per germline. The CDR3 is 14 residues long. The V gene lost 8 bases and the J gene lost 0 bases, with 14 bases spanning the gap. The CDR3 spells CASCRHMDSYEQYF. DNA for the CDR3: TGTGCCAGCTGCAGGCACATGGACTCCTACGAGCAGTACTTC.

This CDR3 reads CASSLVRLAGSGNTIYF. The CDR3 nucleotides read TGTGCCAGCAGCCTGGTGCGGTTGGCGGGCTCTGGAAACACCATATATTTT. The gene calls are TRBV5-6 and TRBJ1-3; D ambiguous. The CDR3 runs to 17 residues. Germline V gives CDR1 SGHDT, CDR2 YYEEEE. Trimming took off 4 bases at V and 0 bases at J, with 17 bases between the two ends.

The rearrangement uses TRBV28 and TRBJ2-7, with 9 bases lining up with TRBD2. The CDR3 covers 14 residues. J gave up 1 base and V 6 bases, and 4 bases lay outside the gene matches. The V gene's germline CDR1 is MDHEN and CDR2 SYDVKM. CDR3 DNA: TGTGCCAGCAGGACTAGCGGAACTTCCTACGAGCAGTACTTC. This gives the protein CASRTSGTSYEQYF.

The V and J genes are TRBV5-6 and TRBJ2-1, with D possibly being TRBD2 (6 bases). Trimming stripped 2 bases from V and 13 bases from J, with 10 bases between. CDR3 size: 11 residues. Germline assignment: CDR1 SGHDT and CDR2 YYEEEE. The CDR3 sequence: CASSLRGIQFF. CDR3 nucleotide sequence: TGTGCCAGCAGCTTACGGGGGATCCAGTTCTTC.

The chain couples TRBV11-3 to TRBJ2-3; 9 bases line up with TRBD1. This CDR3 spans 15 amino acids. V shed 5 bases and J 5 bases; nucleotides not matched to a gene: 8. CDR1 is SGHNT, CDR2 YENEEA, per germline. The CDR3: CASSQLNRGQDTQYF. The CDR3 DNA is TGTGCCAGCAGCCAACTGAACAGGGGGCAAGATACGCAGTATTTT.

The V and J genes are TRBV20-1 and TRBJ2-1, with 8 positions matching TRBD2. This CDR3 is 15 amino acids long. With V trimmed by 3 bases and J by 4 bases, 8 bases remained unmatched. The V gene's germline CDR1 is DFQATT and CDR2 SNEGSKA (reference sequence). The chain's CDR3 is CSASPFRGRYNEQFF. CDR3 bases: TGCAGTGCTAGTCCTTTCCGCGGGAGGTACAATGAGCAGTTCTTC.

The count of this clone is one. The V and J genes are TRBV7-9 and TRBJ2-1, with 12 bases lining up with TRBD2. The CDR3 runs to 16 residues. Germline V gives CDR1 SEHNR, CDR2 FQNEAQ (reference sequence). Unmatched junction bases numbered 7, after V lost 5 bases and J lost 5 bases. This CDR3 reads CASSPGTSGYHNEQFF. CDR3 sequence (DNA): TGTGCCAGCAGCCCCGGGACTAGCGGGTACCACAATGAGCAGTTCTTC.